A single sample gave rise to the 25 T cell receptor beta chains below, sequenced in a study of cytomegalovirus exposure and HLA in healthy donors. PCR involved 60 Vbeta and 13 Jbeta primers. The data were produced by immunoSEQ multiplex PCR, yet TCRdb's version contains in-frame clones alone and is incomplete. The table includes 130,000 or so clones, around 84% detected once. What was sequenced was PBMCs. Every receptor here comes from a woman aged 40 to 50 in good health and CMV-seronegative.

The chain is built from TRBV11-2 and TRBJ2-1, with 8 nucleotides matching TRBD2. The germline gives CDR1 SGHAT, CDR2 FQNNGV. Trimming cost V 5 bases and J 8 bases; bases outside gene matches: 11. The CDR3 has 15 residues. CDR3 loop: CASSPIAGMVDEQFF. CDR3 bases: TGTGCCAGCAGCCCTATAGCGGGAATGGTCGATGAGCAGTTCTTC. Combining the CDR3 with reference TRBV11-2 and TRBJ2-1 gives the whole variable domain EAGVAQSPRYKIIEKRQSVAFWCNPISGHATLYWYQQILGQGPKLLIQFQNNGVVDDSQLPKDRFSAERLKGVDSTLKIQPAKLEDSAVYLCASSPIAGMVDEQFFGPGTRLTVL.

The rearrangement uses TRBV28 and TRBJ1-4; D might be TRBD1 (6 bases). The CDR3 has 16 residues. CDR1 is MDHEN and CDR2 is SYDVKM in the germline V gene. The V end lost 5 bases, the J end lost 5 bases, and 18 bases lay between the germline ends. The CDR3 nucleotides read TGTGCCAGCAGTGGCGGTGGGGGCGGTCGGAATGAAAAACTGTTTTTT. This translates into CASSGGGGGRNEKLFF.

In nucleotides, the CDR3 is TGTGCCAGCAGTGGCAGACAGGGGCATCAGCCCCAGCATTTT. It codes for CASSGRQGHQPQHF. V and J are TRBV27 and TRBJ1-5, with 8 nucleotides matching TRBD1. Germline CDR1 and CDR2: MNHEY and SMNVEV (reference sequence). The CDR3 spans 14 residues. Losses at the gene ends were 5 bases for V and 5 bases for J; bases not matched to a gene: 5.

This chain connects TRBV7-8 to TRBJ2-1, with 7 bases that match TRBD1. V lost 6 bases, J lost 4 bases, and 9 bases stayed unmatched. Germline V gene lookup returns CDR1 SGHVS and CDR2 FQNEAQ. The CDR3 has 15 residues. The CDR3 bases are TGTGCCAGCAGACGAACAGGGGCGAGATACAATGAGCAGTTCTTC. This codes for CASRRTGARYNEQFF.

This chain connects TRBV19 to TRBJ2-1, with 7 positions matching TRBD2. This CDR3 has 15 residues. Germline trimming cut 4 bases from V and 6 bases from J; bases unmatched to any gene: 9. Germline V gives CDR1 LNHDA, CDR2 SQIVND (reference sequence). CDR3 in DNA: TGTGCCAGTAGTAGCGACAGACTAGCTACCAATGAGCAGTTCTTC. This encodes CASSSDRLATNEQFF.

The CDR3 sequence is CASSQGGSWSSYNEQFF. DNA for the CDR3: TGTGCCAGCAGCCAAGGTGGCAGCTGGAGCTCCTACAATGAGCAGTTCTTC. The V call is TRBV7-3, the J call TRBJ2-1; D ambiguous. The CDR3 totals 17 residues. V was pared by 5 bases and J by 0 bases, with 17 bases between. CDR1 and CDR2 (germline): SGHTA, FQGTGA.

V and J are TRBV5-1 and TRBJ2-1; 9 bases match TRBD2. J lost 4 bases, V lost 5 bases, and 4 bases had no gene match. The CDR3 covers 14 residues. In germline, CDR1 is SGHRS, CDR2 YFSETQ. The CDR3 protein is CASRISGRYNEQFF. CDR3 bases: TGCGCCAGCAGGATTAGCGGGAGATACAATGAGCAGTTCTTC.

The chain carries TRBV2 and TRBJ1-1, with D hard to call. Trimming cost V 8 bases and J 2 bases, with 30 bases left between them. The CDR3 is 19 amino acids. From germline, CDR1 is SNHLY and CDR2 FYNNEI. DNA of the CDR3: TGTGCCAGCCATCAGGCAGCACAGCCACCCGCAACATACAACACTGAAGCTTTCTTT. Its protein product is CASHQAAQPPATYNTEAFF.

V gene TRBV7-9 combines with J gene TRBJ2-1, with D maybe TRBD1 (5 bases). Germline CDR1 reads SEHNR; CDR2 reads FQNEAQ (reference sequence). The CDR3 spans 14 residues. V lost 5 bases and J lost 7, with 15 bases in between. CDR3 in DNA: TGTGCCAGCAGCCCAAACGGCAGGGATAATGAGCAGTTCTTC. Translating it yields CASSPNGRDNEQFF.

The V and J genes are TRBV4-2 and TRBJ2-3; D possibly corresponds to TRBD1 (5 bases). Germline values: CDR1 LGHNA, CDR2 YNFKEQ. This CDR3 spans 13 amino acids. Trimming left V 4 bases short and J 5 bases short, with 10 bases between. This chain's CDR3 is CASSPLQGDTQYF. DNA for the CDR3: TGTGCCAGCAGCCCTCTTCAGGGAGATACGCAGTATTTT.

This rearrangement joins TRBV6-5 to TRBJ1-6; D is unclear. Trimming shortened V by 5 bases and J by 0 bases, and 5 bases separated the two germline ends. The CDR3 is made up of 14 amino acids. The germline gives CDR1 MNHEY, CDR2 SVGAGI. The CDR3 nucleotides read TGTGCCAGCAGTCGTAGCTCCTATAATTCACCCCTCCACTTT. Its protein product is CASSRSSYNSPLHF.

J is TRBJ1-5 and V is TRBV6-1; D call uncertain. The germline V gene encodes CDR1 MNHNS and CDR2 SASEGT. The CDR3 contains 12 residues. With 6 bases removed from V and 4 bases from J, the gap between germline ends came to 7 bases. The CDR3 bases are TGTGCCAGCAGGAATACTAATCAGCCCCAGCATTTT. This sequence encodes CASRNTNQPQHF.

This chain joins TRBV5-1 and TRBJ2-5, with 7 nucleotides matching TRBD1. Gene TRBJ2-7 matches the end of the DNA better, so the J call may be wrong. The CDR3 has 17 amino acids. The V gene's germline CDR1 is SGHRS and CDR2 YFSETQ. This CDR3 is CASSLAISPTGLNEQYF. The CDR3 DNA reads as TGCGCCAGCAGCTTGGCGATATCTCCGACAGGGTTGAACGAGCAGTACTTC.

This sequence joins TRBV27 and TRBJ1-1; D ambiguous. The CDR3 has 13 amino acids. Trimming took 8 bases from V and 2 from J, leaving 12 bases between them. Germline CDR1 and CDR2: MNHEY and SMNVEV (reference sequence). CDR3 nucleotide sequence: TGTGCCAGCCCGAGACATCCCAACACTGAAGCTTTCTTT. Translating gives CASPRHPNTEAFF.

Only a few counts were recorded for this clone. The genes are TRBV7-2 and TRBJ2-2; 8 bases match TRBD1. Unmatched junction bases numbered 11, after V lost 6 bases and J lost 5 bases. The CDR3 is 16 amino acids. Germline V gene lookup returns CDR1 SGHTA and CDR2 FQGNSA. The CDR3 spells CASSFQGASTTGELFF. DNA for the CDR3: TGTGCCAGCAGTTTTCAGGGGGCGTCTACGACCGGGGAGCTGTTTTTT.

V usage is TRBV5-1 and J usage is TRBJ1-1; weak D call: TRBD1 (5 bases). V gave up 4 bases and J gave up 0 bases, with 16 bases separating them. Germline V gene data show CDR1 as SGHRS and CDR2 as YFSETQ. There are 16 residues in the CDR3. CDR3 amino acids: CASSTQGGPLNTEAFF. The CDR3 DNA follows: TGCGCCAGCAGCACGCAGGGAGGACCGTTGAACACTGAAGCTTTCTTT.

This clone came up a few times. The chain employs TRBV28 and TRBJ2-7; no clear D gene. The V gene's germline CDR1 is MDHEN and CDR2 SYDVKM. CDR3 length: 11 amino acids. V was shortened by 1 base and J by 6 bases, with 4 bases between the two germline ends. The CDR3 DNA follows: TGTGCCAGCAGTTTATTCCGCGAGCAGTACTTC. Translation: CASSLFREQYF.

This chain links TRBV6-1 with TRBJ2-3, with 13 bases fitting TRBD2. Germline V gene data show CDR1 as MNHNS and CDR2 as SASEGT. V lost 4 bases and J lost 5; bases outside the gene matches: 0. The CDR3 is 14 amino acids. The CDR3 is CASSGTSGRDTQYF. Here the CDR3 DNA reads TGTGCCAGCAGTGGGACTAGCGGGAGAGATACGCAGTATTTT.

V usage is TRBV5-6 and J usage is TRBJ2-7; maybe TRBD1 (5 bases). CDR1 and CDR2 (germline): SGHDT, YYEEEE. CDR3 length equals 14 residues. Trimming took 2 bases from V and 5 from J, leaving 14 bases between them. CDR3 residues: CASSFTAGSHEQYF. CDR3 in DNA: TGTGCCAGCAGCTTTACGGCAGGGTCCCACGAGCAGTACTTC. Supplemented by reference TRBV5-6 and TRBJ2-7, the full variable domain reads DAGVTQSPTHLIKTRGQQVTLRCSPKSGHDTVSWYQQALGQGPQFIFQYYEEEERQRGNFPDRFSGHQFPNYSSELNVNALLLGDSALYLCASSFTAGSHEQYFGPGTRLTVT.

The V call is TRBV29-1, the J call TRBJ2-6; 9 bases line up with TRBD2. The CDR3 is 18 residues long. In germline, CDR1 is SQVTM, CDR2 ANQGSEA. J gave up 1 base and V 4 bases, and 11 bases lay outside the gene matches. The CDR3 bases are TGCAGCGTTGTAGGGGCTAGCGGGAACCATTCTGGGGCCAACGTCCTGACTTTC. Its translation: CSVVGASGNHSGANVLTF.

The rearrangement uses TRBV7-9 and TRBJ2-7; 11 bases match TRBD2. The CDR3 sequence is 15 residues long. Germline V gene data show CDR1 as SEHNR and CDR2 as FQNEAQ (reference sequence). Unmatched junction bases numbered 5, after V lost 4 bases and J lost 3 bases. As DNA, the CDR3 is TGTGCCAGCAGCTCTCCCGGGACTAGCGGCTACGAGCAGTACTTC. Translating gives CASSSPGTSGYEQYF.

This clone was counted a single time. The V and J genes are TRBV5-6 and TRBJ2-2; tentatively, D is TRBD1 (7 bases). The CDR3 totals 17 residues. Trimming removed 1 base at V and 0 bases at J, with 13 bases between. The germline V gene has CDR1 SGHDT and CDR2 YYEEEE. In nucleotides, the CDR3 is TGTGCCAGCAGCTTGAGGAGGGGGCGGTCGAACACCGGGGAGCTGTTTTTT. Translating gives CASSLRRGRSNTGELFF. Supplemented by reference TRBV5-6 and TRBJ2-2, the full variable domain reads DAGVTQSPTHLIKTRGQQVTLRCSPKSGHDTVSWYQQALGQGPQFIFQYYEEEERQRGNFPDRFSGHQFPNYSSELNVNALLLGDSALYLCASSLRRGRSNTGELFFGEGSRLTVL.

The table lists this clone with a count of one. This sequence joins TRBV7-2 and TRBJ1-2; D remains unclear. This CDR3 is 13 amino acids long. Germline CDR1 and CDR2: SGHTA and FQGNSA. Trimming left V 1 base short and J 8 bases short, with 11 bases between. DNA for the CDR3: TGTGCCAGCAGCTTAGGACGGGTTCGAGGCTACACCTTC. This sequence encodes CASSLGRVRGYTF.

The chain carries TRBV4-2 and TRBJ2-7; a possible D gene is TRBD2 (5 bases). This CDR3 contains 13 residues. The germline V gene encodes CDR1 LGHNA and CDR2 YNFKEQ. V was trimmed by 3 bases and J by 4 bases, leaving 10 bases between them. The CDR3, as DNA: TGTGCCAGCAGCCACGGGGAGCGGTACGAGCAGTACTTC. This codes for CASSHGERYEQYF.

The chain joins TRBV15 to TRBJ2-1; TRBD1 matches 7 bases. Germline V lookup: CDR1 LNHNV, CDR2 YYDKDF (reference sequence). The trim removed 0 bases at V and 9 bases at J, leaving 11 bases unmatched. CDR3 length: 16 amino acids. The CDR3: CATSRDFPLQGSEQFF. The CDR3, as DNA: TGTGCCACCAGCAGAGATTTCCCGTTACAGGGGTCTGAGCAGTTCTTC.